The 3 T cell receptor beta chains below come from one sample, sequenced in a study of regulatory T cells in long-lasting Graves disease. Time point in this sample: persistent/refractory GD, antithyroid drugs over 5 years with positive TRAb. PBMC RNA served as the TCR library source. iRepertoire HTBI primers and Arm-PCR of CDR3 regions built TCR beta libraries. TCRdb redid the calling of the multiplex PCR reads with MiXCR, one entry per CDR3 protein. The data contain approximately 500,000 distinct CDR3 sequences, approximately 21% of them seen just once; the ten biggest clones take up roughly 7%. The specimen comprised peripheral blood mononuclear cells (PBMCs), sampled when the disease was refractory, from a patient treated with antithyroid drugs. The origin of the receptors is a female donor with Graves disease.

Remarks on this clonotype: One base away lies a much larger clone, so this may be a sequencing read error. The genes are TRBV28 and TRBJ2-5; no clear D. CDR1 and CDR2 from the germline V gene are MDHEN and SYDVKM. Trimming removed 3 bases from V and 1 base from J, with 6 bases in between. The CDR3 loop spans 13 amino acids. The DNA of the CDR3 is TGTGCCAGCAGTTTTCCGACCCAAGAGACCCAGTACTTC. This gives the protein CASSFPTQETQYF.

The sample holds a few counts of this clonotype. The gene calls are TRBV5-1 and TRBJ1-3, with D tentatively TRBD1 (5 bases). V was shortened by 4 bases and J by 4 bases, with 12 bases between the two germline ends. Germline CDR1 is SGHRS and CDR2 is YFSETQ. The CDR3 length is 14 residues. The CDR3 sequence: CASSQGRSGNTIYF. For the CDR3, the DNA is TGCGCCAGCAGCCAGGGACGGTCGGGAAACACCATATATTTT. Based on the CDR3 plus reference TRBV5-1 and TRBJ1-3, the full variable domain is KAGVTQTPRYLIKTRGQQVTLSCSPISGHRSVSWYQQTPGQGLQFLFEYFSETQRNKGNFPGRFSGRQFSNSRSEMNVSTLELGDSALYLCASSQGRSGNTIYFGEGSWLTVV.

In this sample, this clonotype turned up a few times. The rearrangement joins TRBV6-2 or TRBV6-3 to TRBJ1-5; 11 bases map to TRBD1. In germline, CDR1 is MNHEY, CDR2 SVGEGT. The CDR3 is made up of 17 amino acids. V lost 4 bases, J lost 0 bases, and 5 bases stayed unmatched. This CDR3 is CASSSGQGGDSNQPQHF. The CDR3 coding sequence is TGTGCCAGCAGTTCGGGACAGGGGGGGGATAGCAATCAGCCCCAGCATTTT.